These 21 T cell receptor beta chains were all obtained from the same sample, sequenced in a study of blood T cells in healthy people across ages. Combining a sample-barcoded 5' primer with a J-beta primer mix, a second PCR ran for roughly 6 to 12 cycles. Via MiXCR, TCRdb re-called the 5' RACE reads, giving one row per CDR3 protein. Among 800,000 to 1,300,000 distinct CDR3 sequences listed, approximately 25% were seen once. The same sample was also studied in work on T cells of mothers and their children.

Sequencing was performed on blood. These receptors were collected from a girl aged 2-10 years in good health.

The chain combines TRBV14 with TRBJ2-1, with 7 bases fitting TRBD2. TRBJ2-7 explains the end of the DNA better; the J call may be wrong. Germline lookup yields CDR1 SGHDN and CDR2 FVKESK. The CDR3 consists of 14 residues. CDR3 residues: CASSQLSGGHEQYF. The CDR3 DNA is TGTGCCAGCAGCCAACTCTCGGGGGGACACGAGCAGTACTTC.

The chain recombines TRBV12-3 or TRBV12-4 with TRBJ1-2; D gene ambiguous. V was trimmed by 6 bases and J by 6 bases, leaving 17 bases between them. The CDR3 is 14 amino acids. The CDR3 sequence: CASRPPRTPNGYTF. CDR3 sequence (DNA): TGTGCCAGCAGACCTCCGAGGACTCCTAATGGCTACACCTTC.

The V gene is TRBV4-2, the J gene TRBJ2-7, with D unresolved. CDR3 length equals 14 residues. Between the trimmed V and J ends, which lost 1 base and 0 bases, there was a span of 7 bases. Germline CDR1 and CDR2: LGHNA and YNFKEQ. The CDR3, as DNA: TGTGCCAGCAGCCAAGGCGGAAACTCCTACGAGCAGTACTTC. This translates into CASSQGGNSYEQYF.

The chain couples TRBV20-1 to TRBJ2-7; D is ambiguous. Germline loops: CDR1 DFQATT, CDR2 SNEGSKA (reference sequence). The CDR3 loop spans 11 amino acids. V was pared by 0 bases and J by 6 bases, with 6 bases between. The chain's CDR3 is CSARDLAEQYF. The CDR3 nucleotides are TGCAGTGCTAGAGATTTGGCCGAGCAGTACTTC.

CDR3 amino acids: CASSVVAEPYEQYF. The CDR3 region has the DNA TGTGCCAGCAGCGTAGTAGCGGAGCCCTACGAGCAGTACTTC. The chain uses TRBV9 and TRBJ2-7; D is possibly TRBD2 (6 bases). CDR3 length: 14 amino acids. CDR1 and CDR2 (germline): SGDLS, YYNGEE. The V gene lost 0 bases and the J gene lost 2 bases, with 9 bases spanning the gap.

The CDR3 DNA is TGCAGTGCTAGAGACCCCGACAGGCTCTACGAGCAGTACTTC. Protein sequence: CSARDPDRLYEQYF. V and J are TRBV20-1 and TRBJ2-7; D may be TRBD1 (6 bases). Germline CDR1 and CDR2: DFQATT and SNEGSKA (reference sequence). Between the trimmed V and J ends, which lost 0 bases and 3 bases, there was a span of 12 bases. This CDR3 spans 14 amino acids.

The chain couples TRBV20-1 to TRBJ2-5; the match to TRBD2 covers 13 bases. The CDR3 covers 18 residues. Trimming cost V 3 bases and J 1 base; bases outside gene matches: 11. Germline CDR1 is DFQATT and CDR2 is SNEGSKA (reference sequence). This CDR3 reads CSASDQLAGGTRQETQYF. The CDR3 DNA sequence: TGCAGTGCTAGTGACCAACTAGCGGGAGGGACGCGCCAAGAGACCCAGTACTTC.

As concerns this clonotype: A read error may account for a junction end that differs from germline. The chain couples TRBV12-3 or TRBV12-4 to TRBJ1-5; D uncertain. The CDR3 length is 15 residues. In DNA, the CDR3 is TGTGCCAGCAGTTTTTCCGGCGTTCGCAATCAGCTCCAGCATTTT. Translating gives CASSFSGVRNQLQHF.

The gene calls are TRBV5-4 and TRBJ2-4, with D possibly being TRBD1 (5 bases). Deletions cut 0 bases from V and 9 bases from J, with 19 bases between. Germline CDR1 and CDR2: SGHNT and YYREEE (reference sequence). There are 16 residues in the CDR3. CDR3 sequence: CASSLDRPGLVGIQYF. The CDR3 DNA reads TGTGCCAGCAGCTTGGATCGGCCAGGGCTTGTGGGCATTCAGTACTTC.

A few counts support this clonotype. The V gene is TRBV7-9, the J gene TRBJ1-2; D is ambiguous. The CDR3 spans 14 residues. Germline V gene lookup returns CDR1 SEHNR and CDR2 FQNEAQ (reference sequence). The germline V and J ends were trimmed by 1 base and 5 bases, with 11 bases remaining between them. The CDR3 protein is CASSLVGIRYGYTF. CDR3 coding DNA: TGTGCCAGCAGCTTAGTCGGCATCCGTTATGGCTACACCTTC.

In this sample, this clonotype turned up a few times. The chain joins TRBV9 to TRBJ1-1, with no clear D. Germline CDR1 SGDLS, CDR2 YYNGEE. There are 17 residues in the CDR3. V gave up 5 bases and J gave up 0 bases, with 20 bases separating them. In nucleotides, the CDR3 is TGTGCCAGCAGGACCCTGATGGAGGGAGACGTGAACACTGAAGCTTTCTTT. Its protein product is CASRTLMEGDVNTEAFF.

This clonotype was recorded only once. This rearrangement joins TRBV28 to TRBJ2-4; 10 positions agree with TRBD1. The CDR3 totals 18 residues. Germline CDR1 reads MDHEN; CDR2 reads SYDVKM. The V segment lost 1 base and the J segment 1 base; nucleotides outside the gene matches: 7. The CDR3 coding sequence is TGTGCCAGCAGTTTATTAGGTCGACAGGGGGCGGCCAAAAACATTCAGTACTTC. Translated, it gives CASSLLGRQGAAKNIQYF. Based on the CDR3 plus reference TRBV28 and TRBJ2-4, the full variable domain is DVKVTQSSRYLVKRTGEKVFLECVQDMDHENMFWYRQDPGLGLRLIYFSYDVKMKEKGDIPEGYSVSREKKERFSLILESASTNQTSMYLCASSLLGRQGAAKNIQYFGAGTRLSVL.

V usage is TRBV29-1 and J usage is TRBJ2-1; D is unresolved. The germline V and J ends were trimmed by 0 bases and 0 bases, with 3 bases remaining between them. CDR3 length equals 13 residues. Germline CDR1 is SQVTM and CDR2 is ANQGSEA. The CDR3 DNA is TGCAGCGTTGAAGAGGACTCCTACAATGAGCAGTTCTTC. Translated, it gives CSVEEDSYNEQFF.

This clonotype was seen a few times. The chain links TRBV19 to TRBJ1-1; D not resolved. The germline V gene encodes CDR1 LNHDA and CDR2 SQIVND (reference sequence). Trimming stripped 7 bases from V and 6 bases from J, with 24 bases between. The CDR3 is 16 residues long. Written as DNA, the CDR3 is TGTGCCAGTAAGGAACAAGACGGACGACCTTTATCTGAAGCTTTCTTT. It specifies CASKEQDGRPLSEAFF.

As for this clonotype: One end of the junction fails to match germline, which may point to a read error. CDR3 sequence: CASGLTGSGEKLFF. CDR3 nucleotide sequence: TGTGCCAGCGGCTTAACGGGGTCCGGGGAAAAACTGTTTTTT. The rearrangement links TRBV11-2 to TRBJ1-4; D ambiguous. The germline V gene has CDR1 SGHAT and CDR2 FQNNGV. CDR3 length: 14 residues.

Concerning this clonotype: At one of its ends the junction is not consistent with the germline gene, which may arise from a read error. The V gene is TRBV28, the J gene TRBJ2-2, with D perhaps matching TRBD2 (5 bases). The CDR3 is made up of 14 amino acids. Germline CDR1 is MDHEN and CDR2 is SYDVKM. The CDR3 loop reads CAGSFDGNGGELFF. The CDR3 DNA reads TGTGCCGGCAGTTTCGACGGGAACGGCGGGGAGCTGTTTTTT.

V and J are TRBV27 and TRBJ2-3, with 7 positions matching TRBD1. CDR3 length: 11 residues. Looked up from germline, CDR1 is MNHEY and CDR2 is SMNVEV (reference sequence). With V trimmed by 3 bases and J by 13 bases, 4 bases remained unmatched. Here the CDR3 DNA reads TGTGCCAGCAGTTTCGGGACAGCCAAGTATTTT. It encodes CASSFGTAKYF.

The chain combines TRBV13 with TRBJ2-3; unclear D gene. V was cut by 5 bases and J by 0 bases, with 12 bases left in between. The CDR3 sequence is 15 residues long. Germline V gene lookup returns CDR1 PRHDT and CDR2 FYEKMQ (reference sequence). The CDR3 sequence: CASSGAWPSTDTQYF. CDR3 DNA: TGTGCCAGCAGCGGAGCATGGCCTAGCACAGATACGCAGTATTTT.

The J gene is TRBJ2-5, the V gene TRBV7-3; D perhaps matches TRBD2 (6 bases). The length of the CDR3 is 15 residues. Germline V lookup: CDR1 SGHTA, CDR2 FQGTGA. The V end lost 7 bases, the J end lost 1 base, and 16 bases lay between the germline ends. The CDR3 here is CASTLSGGLQETQYF. CDR3 DNA sequence: TGTGCCAGCACCCTATCCGGAGGGCTCCAAGAGACCCAGTACTTC.

Here the CDR3 DNA reads TGTGCCAGCAGACACCGGGACGTGGAGACTGGGGCCAACGTCCTGACTTTC. As protein: CASRHRDVETGANVLTF. The rearrangement links TRBV28 to TRBJ2-6; D may be TRBD1 or TRBD2 (5 bases each). The CDR3 has 17 amino acids. Germline lookup yields CDR1 MDHEN and CDR2 SYDVKM. The V and J ends lost 6 bases and 2 bases respectively, with 17 bases between them.

This chain links TRBV7-2 with TRBJ1-1; D ambiguous. CDR3 length equals 12 residues. Trimming cost V 8 bases and J 1 base, with 8 bases left between them. Germline values: CDR1 SGHTA, CDR2 FQGNSA. The CDR3, as DNA: TGTGCCAGCGGTCTTTCGAACACTGAAGCTTTCTTT. It translates to CASGLSNTEAFF.